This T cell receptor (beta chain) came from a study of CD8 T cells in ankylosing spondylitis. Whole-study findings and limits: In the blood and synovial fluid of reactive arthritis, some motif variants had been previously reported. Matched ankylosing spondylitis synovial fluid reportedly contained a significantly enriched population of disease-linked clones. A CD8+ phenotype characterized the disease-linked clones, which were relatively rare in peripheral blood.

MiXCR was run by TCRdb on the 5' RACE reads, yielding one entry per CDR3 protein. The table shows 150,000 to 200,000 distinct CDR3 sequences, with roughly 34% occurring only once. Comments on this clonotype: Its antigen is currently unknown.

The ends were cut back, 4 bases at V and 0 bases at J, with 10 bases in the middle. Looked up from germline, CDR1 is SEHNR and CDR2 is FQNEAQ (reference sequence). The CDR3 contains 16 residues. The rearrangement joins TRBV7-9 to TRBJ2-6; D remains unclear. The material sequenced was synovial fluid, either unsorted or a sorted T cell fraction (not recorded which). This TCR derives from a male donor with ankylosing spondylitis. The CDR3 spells CASSSGLDSGANVLTF. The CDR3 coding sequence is TGTGCCAGCAGCTCAGGTTTGGACTCTGGGGCCAACGTCCTGACTTTC.